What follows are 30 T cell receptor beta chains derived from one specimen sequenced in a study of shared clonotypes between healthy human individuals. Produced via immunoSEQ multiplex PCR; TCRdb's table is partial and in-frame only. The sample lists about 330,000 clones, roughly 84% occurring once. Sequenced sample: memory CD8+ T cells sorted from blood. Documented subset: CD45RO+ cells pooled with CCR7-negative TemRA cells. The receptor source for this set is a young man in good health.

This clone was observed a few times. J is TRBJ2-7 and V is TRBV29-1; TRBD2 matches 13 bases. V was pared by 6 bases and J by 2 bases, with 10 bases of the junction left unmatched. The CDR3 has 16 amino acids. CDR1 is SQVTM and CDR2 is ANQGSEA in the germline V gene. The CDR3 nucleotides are TGCAGCGTAGATCACCCCGGGACTAGCGGGGCCTACGAGCAGTACTTC. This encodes CSVDHPGTSGAYEQYF.

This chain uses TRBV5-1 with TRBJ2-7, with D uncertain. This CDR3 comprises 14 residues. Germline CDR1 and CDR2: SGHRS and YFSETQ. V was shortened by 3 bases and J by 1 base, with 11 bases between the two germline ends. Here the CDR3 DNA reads TGCGCCAGCAGCTCCCCCCCAGGTTCCTACGAGCAGTACTTC. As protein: CASSSPPGSYEQYF. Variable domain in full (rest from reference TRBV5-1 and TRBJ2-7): KAGVTQTPRYLIKTRGQQVTLSCSPISGHRSVSWYQQTPGQGLQFLFEYFSETQRNKGNFPGRFSGRQFSNSRSEMNVSTLELGDSALYLCASSSPPGSYEQYFGPGTRLTVT.

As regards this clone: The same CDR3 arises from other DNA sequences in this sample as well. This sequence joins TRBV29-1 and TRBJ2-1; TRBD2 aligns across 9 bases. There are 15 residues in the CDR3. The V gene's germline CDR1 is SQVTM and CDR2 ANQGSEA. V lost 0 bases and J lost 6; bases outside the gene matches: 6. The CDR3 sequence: CSVEEGRGGPNEQFF. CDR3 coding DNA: TGCAGCGTTGAAGAAGGGCGGGGGGGCCCCAATGAGCAGTTCTTC.

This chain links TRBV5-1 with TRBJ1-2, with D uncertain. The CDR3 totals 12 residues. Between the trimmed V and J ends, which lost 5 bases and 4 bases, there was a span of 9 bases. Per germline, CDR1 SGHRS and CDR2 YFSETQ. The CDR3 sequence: CASSGVGYGYTF. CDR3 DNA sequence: TGCGCCAGCAGTGGGGTGGGCTATGGCTACACCTTC. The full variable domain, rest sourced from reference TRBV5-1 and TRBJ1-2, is KAGVTQTPRYLIKTRGQQVTLSCSPISGHRSVSWYQQTPGQGLQFLFEYFSETQRNKGNFPGRFSGRQFSNSRSEMNVSTLELGDSALYLCASSGVGYGYTFGSGTRLTVV.

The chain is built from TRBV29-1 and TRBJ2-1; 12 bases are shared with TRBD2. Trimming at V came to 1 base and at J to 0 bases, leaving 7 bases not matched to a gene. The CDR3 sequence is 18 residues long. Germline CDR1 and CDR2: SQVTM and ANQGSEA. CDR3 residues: CSVEGLAGGKSSYNEQFF. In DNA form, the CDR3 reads TGCAGCGTTGAAGGGCTAGCGGGAGGGAAAAGCTCCTACAATGAGCAGTTCTTC.

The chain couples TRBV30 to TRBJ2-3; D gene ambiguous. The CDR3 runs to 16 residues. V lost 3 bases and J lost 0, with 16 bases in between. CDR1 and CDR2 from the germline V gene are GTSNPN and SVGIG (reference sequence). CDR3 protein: CAWSSDWDSSTDTQYF. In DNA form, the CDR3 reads TGTGCCTGGAGCTCCGATTGGGATTCTAGCACAGATACGCAGTATTTT.

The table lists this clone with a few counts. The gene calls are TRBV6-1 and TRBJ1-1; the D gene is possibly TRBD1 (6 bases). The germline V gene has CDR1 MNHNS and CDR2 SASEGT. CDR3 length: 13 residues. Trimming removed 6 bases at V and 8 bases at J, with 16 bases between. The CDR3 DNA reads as TGTGCCAGCAGGGAGAGGGGGATAGAGGAAGCTTTCTTT. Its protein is CASRERGIEEAFF.

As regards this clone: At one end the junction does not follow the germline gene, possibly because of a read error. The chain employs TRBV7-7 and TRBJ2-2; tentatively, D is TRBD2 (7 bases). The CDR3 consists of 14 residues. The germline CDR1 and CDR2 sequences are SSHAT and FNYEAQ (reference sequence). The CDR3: CASSAAGAAGELFF. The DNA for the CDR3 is TGTGCTAGCAGTGCTGCGGGGGCTGCCGGGGAGCTGTTTTTT.

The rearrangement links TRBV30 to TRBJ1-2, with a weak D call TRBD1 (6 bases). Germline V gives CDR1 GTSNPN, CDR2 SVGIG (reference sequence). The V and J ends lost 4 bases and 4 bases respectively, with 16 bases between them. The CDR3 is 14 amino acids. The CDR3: CAWKFEDSIYGYTF. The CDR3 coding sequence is TGTGCCTGGAAATTCGAGGACAGCATCTATGGCTACACCTTC.

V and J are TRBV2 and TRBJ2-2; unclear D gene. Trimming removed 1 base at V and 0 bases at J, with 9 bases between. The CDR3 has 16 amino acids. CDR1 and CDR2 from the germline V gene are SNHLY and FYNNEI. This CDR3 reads CASSEDWAANTGELFF. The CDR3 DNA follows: TGTGCCAGCAGTGAAGATTGGGCAGCGAACACCGGGGAGCTGTTTTTT.

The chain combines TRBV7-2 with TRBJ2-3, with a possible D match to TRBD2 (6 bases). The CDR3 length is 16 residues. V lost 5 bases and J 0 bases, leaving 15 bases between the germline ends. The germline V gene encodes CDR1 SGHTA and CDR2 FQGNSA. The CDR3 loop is CASSSRLGSSTDTQYF. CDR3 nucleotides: TGTGCCAGCAGCAGCCGACTAGGCTCTAGCACAGATACGCAGTATTTT.

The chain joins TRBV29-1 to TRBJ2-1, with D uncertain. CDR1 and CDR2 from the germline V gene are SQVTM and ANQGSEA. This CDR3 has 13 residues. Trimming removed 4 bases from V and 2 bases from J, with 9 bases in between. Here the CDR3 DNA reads TGCAGCGTTGTAAATCCTACCTACAATGAGCAGTTCTTC. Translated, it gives CSVVNPTYNEQFF.

The CDR3 spells CASSEGPWEETQYF. The CDR3 nucleotides read TGTGCCAGCAGTGAGGGCCCATGGGAGGAGACCCAGTACTTC. The chain links TRBV2 to TRBJ2-5, with TRBD2 as a possible D gene (5 bases). CDR1 SNHLY and CDR2 FYNNEI come from the germline V gene. Trimming removed 3 bases at V and 5 bases at J, with 13 bases between. CDR3 length equals 14 residues.

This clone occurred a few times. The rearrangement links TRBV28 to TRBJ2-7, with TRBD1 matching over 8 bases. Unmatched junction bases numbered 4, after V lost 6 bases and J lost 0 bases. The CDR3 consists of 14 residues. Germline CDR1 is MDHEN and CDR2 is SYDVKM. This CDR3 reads CASSGTGVSYEQYF. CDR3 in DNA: TGTGCCAGCAGCGGGACAGGCGTCTCCTACGAGCAGTACTTC.

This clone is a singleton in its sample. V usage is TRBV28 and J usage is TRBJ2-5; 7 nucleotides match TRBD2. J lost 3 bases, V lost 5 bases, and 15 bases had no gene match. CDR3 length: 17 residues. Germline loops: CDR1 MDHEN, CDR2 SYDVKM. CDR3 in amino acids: CASSLAPPSGEEETQYF. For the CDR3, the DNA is TGTGCCAGCAGTCTTGCTCCCCCGAGCGGGGAAGAAGAGACCCAGTACTTC.

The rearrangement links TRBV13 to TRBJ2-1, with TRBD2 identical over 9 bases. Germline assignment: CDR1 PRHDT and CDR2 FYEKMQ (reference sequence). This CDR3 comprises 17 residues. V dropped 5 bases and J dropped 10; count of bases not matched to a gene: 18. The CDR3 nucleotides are TGTGCCAGCAGCGCGACTAGCGGTACTTCCTACAATTGGGAGCAGTTCTTC. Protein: CASSATSGTSYNWEQFF.

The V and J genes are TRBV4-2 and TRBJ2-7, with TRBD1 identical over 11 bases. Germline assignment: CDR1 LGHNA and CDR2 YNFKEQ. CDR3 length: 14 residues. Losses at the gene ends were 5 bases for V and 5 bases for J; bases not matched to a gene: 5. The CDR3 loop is CASSGDRGLHEQYF. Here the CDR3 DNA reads TGTGCCAGCAGCGGGGACAGGGGGTTACACGAGCAGTACTTC.

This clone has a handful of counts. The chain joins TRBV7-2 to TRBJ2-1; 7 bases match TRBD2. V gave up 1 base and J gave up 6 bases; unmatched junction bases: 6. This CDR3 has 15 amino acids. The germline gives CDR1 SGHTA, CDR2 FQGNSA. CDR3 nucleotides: TGTGCCAGCAGCTTAGTTGGGGGAGGGCCCAATGAGCAGTTCTTC. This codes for CASSLVGGGPNEQFF.

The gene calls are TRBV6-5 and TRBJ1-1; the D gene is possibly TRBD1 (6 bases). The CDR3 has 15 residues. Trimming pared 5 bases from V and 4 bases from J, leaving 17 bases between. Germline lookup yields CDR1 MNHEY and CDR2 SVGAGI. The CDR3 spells CASSRGMEWSTEAFF. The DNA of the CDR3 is TGTGCCAGCAGTAGGGGGATGGAGTGGAGCACTGAAGCTTTCTTT.

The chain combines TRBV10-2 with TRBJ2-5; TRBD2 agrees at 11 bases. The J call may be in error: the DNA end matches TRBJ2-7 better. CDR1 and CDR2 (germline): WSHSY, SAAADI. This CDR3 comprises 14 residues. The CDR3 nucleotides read TGCGCCAGCAGTGAATTAGCGGGAGGGCACGAGCAGTACTTC. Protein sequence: CASSELAGGHEQYF.

In nucleotides, the CDR3 is TGCAGTGCTAGAGAGGTGGAGCGGGTGTACTTC. This translates into CSAREVERVYF. The rearrangement uses TRBV20-1 and TRBJ2-7; a possible D gene is TRBD2 (6 bases). The V end lost 0 bases, the J end lost 12 bases, and 12 bases lay between the germline ends. Germline CDR1 and CDR2: DFQATT and SNEGSKA (reference sequence). The CDR3 spans 11 residues.

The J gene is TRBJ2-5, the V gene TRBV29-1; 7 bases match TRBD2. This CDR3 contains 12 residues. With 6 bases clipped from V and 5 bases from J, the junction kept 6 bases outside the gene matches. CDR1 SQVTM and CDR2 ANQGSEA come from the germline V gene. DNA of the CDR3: TGCAGCGTCCAGTTCGGGGGGGAGACCCAGTACTTC. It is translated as CSVQFGGETQYF.

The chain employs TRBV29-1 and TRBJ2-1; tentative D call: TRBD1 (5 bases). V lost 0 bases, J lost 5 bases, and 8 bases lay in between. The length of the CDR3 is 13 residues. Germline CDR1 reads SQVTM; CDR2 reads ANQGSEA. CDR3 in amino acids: CSVEDPRDNEQFF. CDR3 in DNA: TGCAGCGTTGAAGATCCCAGGGACAATGAGCAGTTCTTC.

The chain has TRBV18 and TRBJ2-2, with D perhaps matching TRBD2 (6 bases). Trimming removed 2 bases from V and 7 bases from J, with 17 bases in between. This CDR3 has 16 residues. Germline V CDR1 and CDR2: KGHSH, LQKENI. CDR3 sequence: CASSPWTGAVNGELFF. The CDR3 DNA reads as TGTGCCAGCTCACCATGGACGGGAGCAGTTAACGGGGAGCTGTTTTTT.

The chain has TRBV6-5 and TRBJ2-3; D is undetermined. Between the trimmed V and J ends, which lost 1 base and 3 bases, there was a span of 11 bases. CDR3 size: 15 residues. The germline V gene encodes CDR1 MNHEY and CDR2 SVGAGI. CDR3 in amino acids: CASSYFMWPTDTQYF. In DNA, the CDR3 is TGTGCCAGCAGTTACTTCATGTGGCCGACAGATACGCAGTATTTT.

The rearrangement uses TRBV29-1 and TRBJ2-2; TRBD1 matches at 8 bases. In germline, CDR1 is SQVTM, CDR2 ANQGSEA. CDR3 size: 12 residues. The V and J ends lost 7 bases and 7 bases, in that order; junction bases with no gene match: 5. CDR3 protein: CSAFDRGGELFF. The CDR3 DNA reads TGCAGCGCCTTCGACAGGGGCGGGGAGCTGTTTTTT.

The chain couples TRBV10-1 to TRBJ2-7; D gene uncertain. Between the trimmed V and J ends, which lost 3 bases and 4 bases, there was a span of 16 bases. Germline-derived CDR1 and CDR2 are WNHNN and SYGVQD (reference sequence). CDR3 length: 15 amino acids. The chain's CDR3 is CASSERSWVPYEQYF. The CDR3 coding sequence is TGCGCCAGCAGTGAAAGGTCCTGGGTCCCTTACGAGCAGTACTTC.

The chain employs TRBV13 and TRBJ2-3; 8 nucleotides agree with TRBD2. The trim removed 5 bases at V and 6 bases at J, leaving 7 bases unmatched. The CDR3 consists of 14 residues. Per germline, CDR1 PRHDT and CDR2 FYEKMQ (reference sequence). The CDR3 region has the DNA TGTGCCAGCAGCCATCGGGAGGGCCCGGATACGCAGTATTTT. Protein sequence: CASSHREGPDTQYF.

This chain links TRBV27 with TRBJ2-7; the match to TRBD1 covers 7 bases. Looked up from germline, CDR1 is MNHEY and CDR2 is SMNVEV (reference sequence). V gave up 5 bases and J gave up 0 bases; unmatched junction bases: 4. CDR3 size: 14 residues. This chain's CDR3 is CASSDRDSSYEQYF. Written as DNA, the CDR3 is TGTGCCAGCAGTGACAGGGACAGCTCCTACGAGCAGTACTTC.

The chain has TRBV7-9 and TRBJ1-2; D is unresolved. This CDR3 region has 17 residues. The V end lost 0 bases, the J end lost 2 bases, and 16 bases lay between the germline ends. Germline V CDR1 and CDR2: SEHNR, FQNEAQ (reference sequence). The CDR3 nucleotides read TGTGCCAGCAGCTTAGCGCCCGTTGGTCGGTGGAACTATGGCTACACCTTC. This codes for CASSLAPVGRWNYGYTF.